The 32 T cell receptor beta chains presented below share a single source sample, sequenced in a study of cytomegalovirus exposure and HLA in healthy donors. Here immunoSEQ multiplex PCR was the method, and the copy in TCRdb shows in-frame clones only, minus some. The data show roughly 130,000 clones, with approximately 84% seen just once and more than 1.4% held by the top ten. Sequencing was carried out using PBMCs. These receptors all stem from a woman in her 30s in good health and CMV-seronegative.

The gene calls are TRBV5-1 and TRBJ1-2, with D tentatively TRBD1 (5 bases). The CDR3 has 13 residues. Germline assignment: CDR1 SGHRS and CDR2 YFSETQ. V was trimmed by 7 bases and J by 0 bases, leaving 10 bases between them. CDR3 sequence (DNA): TGCGCCAGCCGTGGACAAACTAACTATGGCTACACCTTC. This sequence encodes CASRGQTNYGYTF.

This clone turned up a few times. This rearrangement joins TRBV20-1 to TRBJ1-3; TRBD1 agrees at 7 bases. The germline V gene has CDR1 DFQATT and CDR2 SNEGSKA (reference sequence). The CDR3 is 11 residues long. The trim removed 7 bases at V and 9 bases at J, leaving 6 bases unmatched. CDR3 in DNA: TGCAGTGTCCCACAGGGGTTCACCATATATTTT. Residues: CSVPQGFTIYF.

The chain joins TRBV4-1 to TRBJ2-3, with D perhaps TRBD1 (5 bases). The ends were cut back, 3 bases at V and 7 bases at J, with 11 bases in the middle. The germline CDR1 and CDR2 sequences are MGHRA and YSYEKL. The CDR3 consists of 13 residues. CDR3 DNA: TGCGCCAGCAGCCAGGTACAGGTTAATACGCAGTATTTT. This translates into CASSQVQVNTQYF.

The chain uses TRBV6-5 and TRBJ2-7; 7 positions match TRBD1. Losses at the gene ends were 5 bases for V and 1 base for J; bases not matched to a gene: 8. Germline lookup yields CDR1 MNHEY and CDR2 SVGAGI. The CDR3 totals 15 residues. The CDR3 reads CASSRTGVGSYEQYF. CDR3 DNA: TGTGCCAGCAGTCGTACAGGGGTCGGATCCTACGAGCAGTACTTC.

This clone was detected a few times. V and J are TRBV29-1 and TRBJ2-2; tentatively, D is TRBD1 (5 bases). This CDR3 region has 14 residues. Trimming shortened V by 4 bases and J by 2 bases, and 11 bases separated the two germline ends. Germline V gene sequence: CDR1 SQVTM, CDR2 ANQGSEA. The CDR3 here is CSVGQLANTGELFF. The DNA of the CDR3 is TGCAGCGTTGGACAGTTGGCCAACACCGGGGAGCTGTTTTTT.

The V gene is TRBV7-6, the J gene TRBJ2-5, with D unresolved. V was clipped by 5 bases and J by 5 bases, with 6 bases between them. The CDR3 is made up of 11 amino acids. The germline gives CDR1 SGHVS, CDR2 FNYEAQ. The CDR3 DNA is TGTGCCAGCAGCGCCCAGGAGACCCAGTACTTC. Translated, it gives CASSAQETQYF.

The V and J genes are TRBV7-2 and TRBJ2-6; possible D gene TRBD1, 6 bases. V gave up 4 bases and J gave up 3 bases, with 10 bases separating them. This CDR3 spans 15 amino acids. Germline V gives CDR1 SGHTA, CDR2 FQGNSA. CDR3 bases: TGTGCCAGCAGCTACAGGGTCCGTGGGGCCAACGTCCTGACTTTC. Amino acids: CASSYRVRGANVLTF.

This clone has just one count. This chain uses TRBV11-2 with TRBJ2-2, with TRBD2 as a possible D gene (6 bases). There are 15 residues in the CDR3. With 1 base removed from V and 5 bases from J, the gap between germline ends came to 11 bases. Germline V gene lookup returns CDR1 SGHAT and CDR2 FQNNGV. The DNA for the CDR3 is TGTGCCAGCAGCTTAGGGAGGGCCCCAACCGGGGAGCTGTTTTTT. As protein: CASSLGRAPTGELFF.

This clone appeared a single time. The chain recombines TRBV7-2 with TRBJ2-7, with D possibly being TRBD1 (6 bases). This CDR3 region has 16 residues. With 3 bases removed from V and 3 bases from J, the gap between germline ends came to 18 bases. Germline assignment: CDR1 SGHTA and CDR2 FQGNSA. DNA of the CDR3: TGTGCCAGCAGCTTGGGTATTGGACAGCGAGACTACGAGCAGTACTTC. This codes for CASSLGIGQRDYEQYF.

The chain employs TRBV5-1 and TRBJ2-2, with 14 bases fitting TRBD2. V shed 4 bases and J 5 bases; nucleotides not matched to a gene: 10. The CDR3 runs to 18 residues. Germline CDR1 and CDR2: SGHRS and YFSETQ. CDR3: CASSLSGLAGVKTGELFF. The CDR3 coding sequence is TGCGCCAGCAGCCTATCGGGACTAGCGGGGGTTAAGACCGGGGAGCTGTTTTTT.

The chain carries TRBV6-5 and TRBJ2-7; D is uncertain. Trimming shortened V by 0 bases and J by 3 bases, and 9 bases separated the two germline ends. The CDR3 spans 14 residues. Germline CDR1 MNHEY, CDR2 SVGAGI. CDR3 sequence: CASSYSANRYEQYF. CDR3 DNA sequence: TGTGCCAGCAGTTACTCGGCCAACCGCTACGAGCAGTACTTC.

The chain is built from TRBV5-1 and TRBJ1-1, with 8 bases lining up with TRBD1. This CDR3 has 15 residues. Germline V lookup: CDR1 SGHRS, CDR2 YFSETQ. V lost 0 bases and J lost 4; bases outside the gene matches: 5. The DNA of the CDR3 is TGCGCCAGCAGCTTGGATACAGGGGGAGGCACTGAAGCTTTCTTT. Amino acids: CASSLDTGGGTEAFF.

This chain joins TRBV7-9 and TRBJ2-3; 9 bases are shared with TRBD1. After removal of 5 bases from V and 8 bases from J, the junction contained 11 bases not matched to a gene. Germline CDR1 reads SEHNR; CDR2 reads FQNEAQ (reference sequence). The CDR3 has 15 residues. The CDR3 coding sequence is TGTGCCAGCAGCCAAAATCAGGTGGGACAGGGTACGCAGTATTTT. Its translation is CASSQNQVGQGTQYF.

The chain uses TRBV6-5 and TRBJ2-3, with 7 bases fitting TRBD2. There are 15 residues in the CDR3. Germline V gives CDR1 MNHEY, CDR2 SVGAGI. Trimming cost V 6 bases and J 2 bases; bases outside gene matches: 8. CDR3 in amino acids: CASSGSGAITDTQYF. DNA for the CDR3: TGTGCCAGCAGCGGGAGCGGGGCGATCACAGATACGCAGTATTTT.

The chain is built from TRBV4-2 and TRBJ1-2; no clear D. Trimming took 0 bases from V and 3 from J, leaving 14 bases between them. Germline V CDR1 and CDR2: LGHNA, YNFKEQ. The CDR3 extends over 16 amino acids. The CDR3, as DNA: TGTGCCAGCAGCCAAGACATGCGGGGAGCAGACTATGGCTACACCTTC. It translates to CASSQDMRGADYGYTF.

The chain employs TRBV18 and TRBJ1-3; no clear D. V was cut by 2 bases and J by 0 bases, with 11 bases left in between. The CDR3 runs 16 residues. Germline assignment: CDR1 KGHSH and CDR2 LQKENI. CDR3 coding DNA: TGTGCCAGCTCACCAACGACAACCATCTCTGGAAACACCATATATTTT. Protein: CASSPTTTISGNTIYF.

This clone has a handful of counts. The gene calls are TRBV2 and TRBJ2-7; D might be TRBD2 (6 bases). CDR1 and CDR2 (germline): SNHLY, FYNNEI. This CDR3 region has 13 residues. V lost 3 bases and J 5 bases, leaving 11 bases between the germline ends. The CDR3 nucleotides are TGTGCCAGCAGTGAGGAGGGGCCCCACGAGCAGTACTTC. Protein product: CASSEEGPHEQYF.

The genes are TRBV21-1 and TRBJ1-6; the D call of TRBD1 is as the table states it, not checked on the DNA. TRBV21-1 is recorded as a pseudogene. The CDR3 runs 15 residues. CDR3 in amino acids: CASRYRGRSGSPLHF. The CDR3 coding sequence is TGTGCCAGCAGGTACAGGGGGCGTTCGGGTTCACCCCTCCACTTT.

The chain joins TRBV5-1 to TRBJ1-4; TRBD1 matches at 8 bases. Trimming removed 4 bases from V and 4 bases from J; junction bases left unmatched: 9. CDR3 length: 16 residues. CDR1 SGHRS and CDR2 YFSETQ come from the germline V gene. CDR3 DNA: TGCGCCAGCAGCAGGGACAGGACCTCCTTTAATGAAAAACTGTTTTTT. Residues: CASSRDRTSFNEKLFF.

This clone was detected only once. The V and J genes are TRBV4-2 and TRBJ2-2; D gene uncertain. CDR1 and CDR2 from the germline V gene are LGHNA and YNFKEQ. Trimming took off 0 bases at V and 5 bases at J, with 4 bases between the two ends. The CDR3 is 13 amino acids. CDR3 DNA: TGTGCCAGCAGCCAAGACCTGACCGGGGAGCTGTTTTTT. Encoded protein: CASSQDLTGELFF.

CDR3 in amino acids: CASSGLREEGGAFF. CDR3 DNA: TGTGCCAGCAGCGGTTTGAGGGAGGAGGGCGGCGCTTTCTTT. The chain combines TRBV5-6 with TRBJ1-1, with D uncertain. The V gene lost 4 bases and the J gene lost 11 bases, with 21 bases spanning the gap. There are 14 residues in the CDR3. The germline V gene encodes CDR1 SGHDT and CDR2 YYEEEE.

The CDR3 region has the DNA TGCGCCAGCAGCTCGGACAGGGGTATGAGCACAGATACGCAGTATTTT. It specifies CASSSDRGMSTDTQYF. The chain is built from TRBV5-1 and TRBJ2-3; TRBD1 matches at 9 bases. The germline gives CDR1 SGHRS, CDR2 YFSETQ. Germline trimming cut 3 bases from V and 0 bases from J; bases unmatched to any gene: 5. This CDR3 is built from 16 residues.

V and J are TRBV5-1 and TRBJ1-4; tentative D call: TRBD1 (6 bases). Germline CDR1 and CDR2: SGHRS and YFSETQ. The CDR3 runs 15 residues. Trimming removed 0 bases from V and 0 bases from J, with 6 bases in between. The CDR3 bases are TGCGCCAGCAGCTTGGGACAGGCAACTAATGAAAAACTGTTTTTT. Residues: CASSLGQATNEKLFF.

The chain uses TRBV7-2 and TRBJ2-7; the D is unclear. V shed 2 bases and J shed 0 bases, with 17 bases lying between them. The CDR3 covers 17 residues. Germline V gene sequence: CDR1 SGHTA, CDR2 FQGNSA. CDR3 residues: CASSLHGSWASSYEQYF. The CDR3 region has the DNA TGTGCCAGCAGCTTACATGGCAGCTGGGCAAGCTCCTACGAGCAGTACTTC.

V is TRBV4-3 and J is TRBJ1-6, with 7 bases matching TRBD1. V shed 1 base and J 7 bases; nucleotides not matched to a gene: 4. Germline loops: CDR1 LGHNA, CDR2 YSLEER. This CDR3 has 15 residues. CDR3 loop: CASSQAGTENSPLHF. Here the CDR3 DNA reads TGCGCCAGCAGCCAAGCCGGGACAGAAAATTCACCCCTCCACTTT.

This chain uses TRBV6-1 with TRBJ2-7; TRBD2 is a possible D gene (5 bases). V dropped 4 bases and J dropped 3 bases, with 16 bases sitting between them. The CDR3 has 15 amino acids. The germline gives CDR1 MNHNS, CDR2 SASEGT. CDR3 coding DNA: TGTGCCAGCAGTGCCGAGTTGAGGGCGATCTACGAGCAGTACTTC. Encoded protein: CASSAELRAIYEQYF.

The chain recombines TRBV27 with TRBJ2-1, with 7 bases identical to TRBD2. The V segment lost 6 bases and the J segment 15 bases; nucleotides outside the gene matches: 11. The CDR3 length is 12 residues. The V gene's germline CDR1 is MNHEY and CDR2 SMNVEV (reference sequence). The CDR3 loop reads CASSGAGVTLFF. In DNA form, the CDR3 reads TGTGCCAGCAGCGGCGCGGGGGTAACTCTGTTCTTC.

This clone was counted between two and nine times. The chain joins TRBV10-1 to TRBJ2-3; D possibly corresponds to TRBD2 (5 bases). The germline V and J ends were trimmed by 0 bases and 10 bases, with 14 bases remaining between them. The CDR3 is made up of 14 amino acids. Germline V gene data show CDR1 as WNHNN and CDR2 as SYGVQD (reference sequence). In nucleotides, the CDR3 is TGCGCCAGCAGTGAGTCTTATTTCGGGGTATCGCAGTATTTT. Amino acid sequence: CASSESYFGVSQYF.

The chain links TRBV2 to TRBJ1-2; 7 bases match TRBD1. V trimming: 1 base; J trimming: 4 bases; junction bases outside the gene matches: 6. Germline V gives CDR1 SNHLY, CDR2 FYNNEI. CDR3 length: 15 amino acids. The CDR3 spells CASSEGTGESYGYTF. CDR3 coding DNA: TGTGCCAGCAGTGAAGGTACAGGGGAGAGCTATGGCTACACCTTC.

The rearrangement uses TRBV5-1 and TRBJ2-7, with D perhaps TRBD2 (7 bases). CDR1 and CDR2 from the germline V gene are SGHRS and YFSETQ. CDR3 length: 15 residues. V was clipped by 1 base and J by 6 bases, with 17 bases between them. The CDR3 here is CASSLRGGVSSEQYF. Written as DNA, the CDR3 is TGCGCCAGCAGCTTGAGAGGGGGGGTTTCTAGCGAGCAGTACTTC.

V is TRBV6-6 and J is TRBJ2-3, with 8 nucleotides matching TRBD2. The CDR3 runs to 16 residues. V was pared by 5 bases and J by 4 bases, with 11 bases of the junction left unmatched. Germline CDR1 reads MNHNY; CDR2 reads SVGAGI (reference sequence). CDR3 sequence reads: CASSNLAGGVSDTQYF. The CDR3 DNA is TGTGCCAGCAGTAACCTTGCGGGGGGTGTATCAGATACGCAGTATTTT.

J is TRBJ2-7 and V is TRBV9; the match to TRBD2 covers 8 bases. Germline V lookup: CDR1 SGDLS, CDR2 YYNGEE. Trimming at V came to 3 bases and at J to 5 bases, leaving 7 bases not matched to a gene. The CDR3 runs 14 residues. The CDR3 nucleotides are TGTGCCAGCAGCGCCCTCGGGGGGGCCCACGAGCAGTACTTC. Translation: CASSALGGAHEQYF.